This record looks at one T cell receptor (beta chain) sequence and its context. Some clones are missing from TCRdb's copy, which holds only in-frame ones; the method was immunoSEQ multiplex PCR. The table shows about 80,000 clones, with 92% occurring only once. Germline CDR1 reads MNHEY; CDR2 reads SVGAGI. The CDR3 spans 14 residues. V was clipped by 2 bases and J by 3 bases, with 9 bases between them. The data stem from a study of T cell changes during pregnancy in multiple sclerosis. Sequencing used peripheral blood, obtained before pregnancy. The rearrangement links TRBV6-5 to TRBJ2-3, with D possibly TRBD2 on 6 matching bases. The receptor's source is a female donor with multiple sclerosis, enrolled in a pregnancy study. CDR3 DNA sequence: TGTGCCAGCAGTTACACGGGGAGGACAGATACGCAGTATTTT. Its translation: CASSYTGRTDTQYF.